The sequence of this T cell receptor (beta chain) was determined in a study of cytomegalovirus exposure and HLA in healthy donors. The CDR3 has 15 amino acids. Trimming cost V 2 bases and J 2 bases, with 10 bases left between them. CDR1 and CDR2 from the germline V gene are SGHRS and YFSETQ. PCR primers comprised 60 Vbeta and 13 Jbeta primers. TCRdb's copy holds only in-frame clones and misses some; the assay was immunoSEQ multiplex PCR. Its listing shows about 50,000 clones. The sequence was obtained from a woman between 40 and 55 years old in good health and CMV-seronegative. The chain employs TRBV5-1 and TRBJ2-2; D may be TRBD2 (6 bases). Material: PBMCs. The CDR3 spells CASSFGGVNTGELFF. The CDR3 coding sequence is TGCGCCAGCAGCTTTGGCGGGGTCAACACCGGGGAGCTGTTTTTT.